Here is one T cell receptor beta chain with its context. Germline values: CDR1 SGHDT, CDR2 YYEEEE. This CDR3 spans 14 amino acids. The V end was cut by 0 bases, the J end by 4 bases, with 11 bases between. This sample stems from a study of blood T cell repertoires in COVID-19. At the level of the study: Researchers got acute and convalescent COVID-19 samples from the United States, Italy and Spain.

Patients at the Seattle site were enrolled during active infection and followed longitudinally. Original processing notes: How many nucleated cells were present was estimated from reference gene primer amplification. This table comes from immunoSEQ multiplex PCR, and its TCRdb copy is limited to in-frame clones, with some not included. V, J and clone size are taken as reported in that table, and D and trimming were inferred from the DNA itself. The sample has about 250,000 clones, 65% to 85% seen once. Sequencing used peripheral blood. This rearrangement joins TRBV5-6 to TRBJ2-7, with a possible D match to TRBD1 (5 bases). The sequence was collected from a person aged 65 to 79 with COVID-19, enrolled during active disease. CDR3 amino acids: CASSLALGRYEQYF. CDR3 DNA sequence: TGTGCCAGCAGCTTGGCCTTGGGGCGGTACGAGCAGTACTTC. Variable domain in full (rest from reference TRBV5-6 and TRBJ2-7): DAGVTQSPTHLIKTRGQQVTLRCSPKSGHDTVSWYQQALGQGPQFIFQYYEEEERQRGNFPDRFSGHQFPNYSSELNVNALLLGDSALYLCASSLALGRYEQYFGPGTRLTVT.